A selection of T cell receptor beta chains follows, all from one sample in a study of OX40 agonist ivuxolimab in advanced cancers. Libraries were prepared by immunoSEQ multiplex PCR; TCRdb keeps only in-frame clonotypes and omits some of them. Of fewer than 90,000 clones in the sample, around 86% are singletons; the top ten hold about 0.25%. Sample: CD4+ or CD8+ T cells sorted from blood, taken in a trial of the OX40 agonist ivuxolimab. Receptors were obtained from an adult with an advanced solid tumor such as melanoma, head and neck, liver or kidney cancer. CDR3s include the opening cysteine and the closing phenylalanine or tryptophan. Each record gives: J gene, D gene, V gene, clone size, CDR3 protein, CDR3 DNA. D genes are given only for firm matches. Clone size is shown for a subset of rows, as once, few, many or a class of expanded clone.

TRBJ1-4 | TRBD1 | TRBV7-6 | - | CASSLGTGRSEKLFF | TGTGCCAGCAGCCTTGGGACAGGGCGCTCTGAAAAACTGTTTTTT
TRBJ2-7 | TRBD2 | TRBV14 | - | CASSQWGSGIGYEQYF | TGTGCCAGCAGCCAGTGGGGGAGCGGGATCGGGTACGAGCAGTACTTC
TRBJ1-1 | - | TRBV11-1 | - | CASKLNTEAFF | TGTGCCAGCAAACTGAACACTGAAGCTTTCTTT
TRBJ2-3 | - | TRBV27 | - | CASSFRGVRDTQYF | TGTGCCAGCAGTTTCAGAGGGGTTAGAGATACGCAGTATTTT
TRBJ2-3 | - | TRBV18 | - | CASSPGGNTQYF | TGTGCCAGCTCACCAGGGGGCAATACGCAGTATTTT
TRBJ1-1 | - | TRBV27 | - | CASSHRTYTEAFF | TGTGCCAGCAGTCACAGGACTTACACTGAAGCTTTCTTT
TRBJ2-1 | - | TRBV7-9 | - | CASSLDFSSRGDEQFF | TGTGCCAGCAGCTTAGATTTCTCTAGCCGCGGAGATGAGCAGTTCTTC
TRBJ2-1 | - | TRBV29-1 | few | CSVGVDWRDSVEQFF | TGCAGCGTTGGGGTCGATTGGAGGGATTCCGTTGAGCAGTTCTTC
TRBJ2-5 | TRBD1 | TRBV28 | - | CASNTPGQGAGETQYF | TGTGCCAGTAACACCCCGGGACAGGGGGCGGGGGAGACCCAGTACTTC
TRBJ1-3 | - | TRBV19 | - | CAPKGTENSGNTIYF | TGTGCCCCCAAAGGTACAGAAAACTCTGGAAACACCATATATTTT
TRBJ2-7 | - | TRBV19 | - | CASSTTAGAWEQYF | TGTGCCAGTAGTACCACTGCCGGGGCCTGGGAGCAGTACTTC
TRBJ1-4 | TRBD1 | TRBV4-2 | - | CASSQIQGTSTELFF | TGTGCCAGCAGCCAGATACAGGGGACCTCCACGGAACTGTTTTTT
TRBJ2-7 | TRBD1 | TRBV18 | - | CASSPVTGAYEQYF | TGTGCCAGCTCACCCGTGACAGGGGCCTACGAGCAGTACTTC
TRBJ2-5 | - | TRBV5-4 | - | CASSLQSSEETQYF | TGTGCCAGCAGCTTGCAATCCAGTGAAGAGACCCAGTACTTC
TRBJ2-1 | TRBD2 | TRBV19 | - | CASSREENYNEQFF | TGTGCCAGTAGTCGGGAGGAGAACTACAATGAGCAGTTCTTC
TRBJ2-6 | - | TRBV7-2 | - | CASSGAATLGANVLTF | TGTGCCAGCAGTGGAGCGGCGACGTTAGGGGCCAACGTCCTGACTTTC
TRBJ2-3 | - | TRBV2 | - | CASSERPDTQYF | TGTGCCAGCAGTGAAAGGCCAGATACGCAGTATTTT
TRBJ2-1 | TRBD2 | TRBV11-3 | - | CASSLGPGTSGGNNEQFF | TGTGCCAGCAGCTTGGGTCCCGGGACTAGCGGGGGGAACAATGAGCAGTTCTTC
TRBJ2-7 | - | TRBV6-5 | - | CASSYRGGKGDEQYF | TGTGCCAGCAGTTACAGGGGGGGGAAGGGCGACGAGCAGTACTTC
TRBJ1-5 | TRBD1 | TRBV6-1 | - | CASSASVTGIGNQPQHF | TGTGCCAGCAGTGCTTCGGTGACAGGGATAGGAAATCAGCCCCAGCATTTT
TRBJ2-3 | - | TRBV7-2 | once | CASSSLSDTQYF | TGTGCCAGCAGCTCCCTCAGTGATACGCAGTATTTT
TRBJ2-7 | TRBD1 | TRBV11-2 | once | CASSLGTSGTGGEQYF | TGTGCCAGCAGCTTAGGGACGAGCGGGACAGGGGGCGAGCAGTACTTC
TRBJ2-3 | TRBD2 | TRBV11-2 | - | CASNGGGTQYF | TGTGCCAGCAACGGGGGGGGTACGCAGTATTTT
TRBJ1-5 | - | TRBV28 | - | CASSPTRRGGQPQHF | TGTGCCAGCAGTCCCACTAGGAGGGGTGGTCAGCCCCAGCATTTT
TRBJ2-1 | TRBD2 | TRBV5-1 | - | CASSSGTSGYNEQFF | TGCGCCAGCAGCTCCGGGACTAGCGGCTACAATGAGCAGTTCTTC
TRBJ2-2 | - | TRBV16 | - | CASSQYGNTGELFF | TGTGCCAGCAGCCAATACGGGAACACCGGGGAGCTGTTTTTT